The source of this TCR beta chain is a study of T cells in Graves' hyperthyroidism and ophthalmopathy. The germline gives CDR1 KGHSH, CDR2 LQKENI. Trimming removed 0 bases from V and 2 bases from J; junction bases left unmatched: 4. The CDR3 covers 16 residues. Amplification yielded TCR beta CDR3 regions, with RNA transcripts as the source. The HTBI primer set drove a first-round RT-PCR of the TCR CDR3. TCRdb called the multiplex PCR reads again in MiXCR, with one record for every CDR3 protein. The data show 500,000 to 600,000 distinct CDR3 sequences, around 46% seen once. Turning to this clonotype: What it binds is unknown.

Findings and caveats of the study: Most clonotypes expanded in the thyroid (above 0.001) were also present in blood. It was a median 6.5 months before onset that the model predicted ophthalmopathy. Stable hyperthyroidism and ophthalmopathy were separated using 13 V-J signatures.

The chain carries TRBV18 and TRBJ2-7; 10 positions match TRBD2. The clonotype originates from a woman aged 18-29 years with Graves' hyperthyroidism. Sequencing input: peripheral blood or thyroid tissue (not recorded which). CDR3 sequence (DNA): TGTGCCAGCTCACCACCGCTAGCGGGAGTGACCTACGAGCAGTACTTC. Translated: CASSPPLAGVTYEQYF.